This T cell receptor beta chain was obtained from a study of blood T cell repertoires in COVID-19. Here immunoSEQ multiplex PCR was the method, and the copy in TCRdb shows in-frame clones only, minus some. Among approximately 280,000 clones listed, 85% to 90% were seen once. The CDR3 is made up of 14 amino acids. V was cut by 2 bases and J by 6 bases, with 14 bases left in between. From germline, CDR1 is LGHNT and CDR2 FRNRAP. This clone has only a few counts. The clonotype comes from a man aged 35 to 55 with acute or convalescent COVID-19. V is TRBV12-5 and J is TRBJ2-7, with TRBD1 as a possible D gene (6 bases). The sequenced sample was peripheral blood. CDR3 in DNA: TGTGCTAGTGGTTTGTCGGCAGGGGCGGCCGAGCAGTACTTC. It codes for CASGLSAGAAEQYF.